This record covers a single T cell receptor beta chain. Which antigen it targets is not known. The record has no base qualities; no much larger clone is one base away. This sample stems from a study of OX40 agonist ivuxolimab in advanced cancers. Notes on the research overall: Ivuxolimab, which targeted the costimulatory receptor OX40 (CD134), was an agonistic, fully human IgG2 monoclonal antibody. Three dose-escalation patients achieved partial responses, one with hepatocellular carcinoma and two with cutaneous melanoma. Of the roughly 52 dose-escalation patients, hepatocellular carcinoma was present in 19, melanoma in approximately 15, renal cell carcinoma in 9 and head and neck cancer in 9. The paper covers the monotherapy dose-escalation part of the phase I ivuxolimab trial, which included N = 52 patients. Intravenous ivuxolimab was administered to patients every 2 weeks at six dose levels: 0.01, 0.1, 0.3, 1.5, 3 and 10 mg/kg. The dose-escalation cohort was 80% to 90% male with a mean age of about 60 years, ranging from roughly 20 to 80. Prior anti-PD-1, anti-PD-L1 or anti-CTLA-4 therapy was permitted, and checkpoint inhibitors had been received by under 50% of dose-escalation patients. The point of sequencing TCRbeta in the periphery was to test whether ivuxolimab changed TCR sequence diversity and drove clonal T-cell expansion.

Genomic DNA was isolated from the sorted cells so that the TCRbeta CDR3 region could be sequenced. TCRbeta CDR3 regions were sequenced using the immunoSEQ Assay. In TCRdb, the immuneACCESS table is reduced to in-frame sequences with V and J assigned. These tables do not hold every clone; where another copy was compared, an unresolved V gene accounts for under half, and the others remain unexplained. The sample yields tens of thousands of clones; roughly nine tenths were counted once. More than 1.5% of the sample is held by the ten biggest clonotypes. From a lookup of the germline V gene (reference sequence), CDR1 and CDR2 are SGHNT and YYREEE. Its CDR3 holds 15 amino acids, cysteine through phenylalanine. CDR3 DNA is the only sequence kept; it has 45 bases, read in frame from the first base. The junction carries 11 bases between V and J, which are trimmed by 7 bases and 0 bases respectively. The trial excluded patients who had a history of autoimmune disease or were on systemic immunosuppression. Peripheral blood for TCR sequencing was collected from all dose cohorts at baseline, on cycle 4 day 1, and on cycle 7 day 1. Samples came from an open-label, multicenter, first-in-human phase I dose-escalation trial of ivuxolimab. The trial enrolled adults with locally advanced or metastatic head and neck squamous cell, hepatocellular, melanoma or renal cell carcinoma. Before TCR sequencing, CD4+ T cells and CD8+ T cells from peripheral blood were sorted into separate populations.

On the study overall, not on this receptor specifically: Low levels of normalized T-cell clonal expansion were also shown by some nonresponding patients. At doses from 0.1 to 3.0 mg/kg, clonal expansion was seen in both CD4+ and CD8+ blood T cells between baseline and week 6. After ivuxolimab, CD8+ T cells had more expanded clones than CD4+ T cells on average. Partial responders in the 0.1-3.0 mg/kg groups had among the lowest normalized peripheral clonal expansion, especially among CD8+ T cells. Which antigens the clonally expanded peripheral T cells were specific for was not determined.

This TCR was sampled from an adult with an advanced solid tumor such as melanoma, head and neck, liver or kidney cancer. This sequence uses TRBV5-4 and TRBJ2-6; no D segment can be confidently identified. This specimen consisted of CD4+ or CD8+ T cells sorted from blood, obtained in a trial of the OX40 agonist ivuxolimab. The CDR3 corresponds to CASSNQHSGANVLTF. The nucleotide sequence is TGTGCCAGCTCGAACCAGCACTCTGGGGCCAACGTCCTGACTTTC.